This TCR beta chain was recorded in a study of blood T cell repertoires in COVID-19. Study context: Acute and convalescent COVID-19 specimens originated in the United States, Italy and Spain.

This CDR3 has 11 residues. Between the trimmed V and J ends, which lost 10 bases and 1 base, there was a span of 7 bases. The V gene's germline CDR1 is MGHDK and CDR2 SYGVNS. Per the original data handling: Amplification of reference gene primers was used by the study to estimate nucleated cell counts. Clones were read by immunoSEQ multiplex PCR, and TCRdb kept only the in-frame ones, dropping some. The D gene and trimming were derived from the DNA, and the V and J assignments and clone size from that table. The sample contains under 300,000 clones, under 90% of which appear only once. This TCR derives from a man between 50 and 59 years old with acute or convalescent COVID-19. The chain links TRBV25-1 to TRBJ1-1; D gene ambiguous. Specimen: peripheral blood. CDR3 DNA sequence: TGTGCCACCCATAGGAACACTGAAGCTTTCTTT. Translating it yields CATHRNTEAFF.